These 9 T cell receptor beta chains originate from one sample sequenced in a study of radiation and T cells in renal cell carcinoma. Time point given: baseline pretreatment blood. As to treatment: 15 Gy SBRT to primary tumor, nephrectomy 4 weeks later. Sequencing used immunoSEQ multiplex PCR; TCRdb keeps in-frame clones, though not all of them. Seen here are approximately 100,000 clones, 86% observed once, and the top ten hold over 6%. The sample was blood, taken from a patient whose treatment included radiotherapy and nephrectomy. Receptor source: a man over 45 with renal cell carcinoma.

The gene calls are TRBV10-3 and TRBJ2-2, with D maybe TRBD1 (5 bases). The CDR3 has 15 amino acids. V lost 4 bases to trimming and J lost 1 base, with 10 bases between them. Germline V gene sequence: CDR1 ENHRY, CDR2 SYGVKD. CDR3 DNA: TGTGCCATCAGTGTAGTGGACATGAACACCGGGGAGCTGTTTTTT. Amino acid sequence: CAISVVDMNTGELFF.

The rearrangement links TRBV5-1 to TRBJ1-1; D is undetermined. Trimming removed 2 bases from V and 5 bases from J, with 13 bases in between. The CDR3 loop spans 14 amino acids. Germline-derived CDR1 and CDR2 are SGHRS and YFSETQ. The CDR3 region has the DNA TGCGCCAGCAGCTTAGGTAGCGCGGGAACTGAAGCTTTCTTT. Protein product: CASSLGSAGTEAFF.

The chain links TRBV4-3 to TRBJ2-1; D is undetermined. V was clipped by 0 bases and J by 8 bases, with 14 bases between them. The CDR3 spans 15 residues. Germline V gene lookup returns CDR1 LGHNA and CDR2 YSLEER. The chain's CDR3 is CASSQDPPGSHEQFF. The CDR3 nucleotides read TGCGCCAGCAGCCAAGATCCGCCGGGTAGCCATGAGCAGTTCTTC.

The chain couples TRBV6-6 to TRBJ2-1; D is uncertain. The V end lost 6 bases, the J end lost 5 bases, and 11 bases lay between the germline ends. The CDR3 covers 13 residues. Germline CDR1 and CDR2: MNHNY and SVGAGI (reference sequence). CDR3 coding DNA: TGTGCCAGCAGAACTCAAGGTGACAATGAGCAGTTCTTC. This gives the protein CASRTQGDNEQFF.

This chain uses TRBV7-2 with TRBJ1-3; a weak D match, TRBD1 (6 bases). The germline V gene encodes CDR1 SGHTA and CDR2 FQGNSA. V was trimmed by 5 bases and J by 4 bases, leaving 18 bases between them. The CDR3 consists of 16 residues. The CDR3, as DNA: TGTGCCAGCAGCCCCACGGCAGGGGTTCCCGGAAACACCATATATTTT. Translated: CASSPTAGVPGNTIYF.

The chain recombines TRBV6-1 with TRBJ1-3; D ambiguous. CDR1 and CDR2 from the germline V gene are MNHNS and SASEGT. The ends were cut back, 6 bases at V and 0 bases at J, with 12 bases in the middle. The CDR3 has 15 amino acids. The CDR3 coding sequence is TGTGCCAGCAGGAGCGGTTCTAGCTCTGGAAACACCATATATTTT. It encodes CASRSGSSSGNTIYF.

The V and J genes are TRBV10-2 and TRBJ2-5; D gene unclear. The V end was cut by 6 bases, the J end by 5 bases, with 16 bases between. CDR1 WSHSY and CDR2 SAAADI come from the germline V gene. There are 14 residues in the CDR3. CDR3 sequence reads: CASRRLQLGETQYF. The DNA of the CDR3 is TGCGCCAGCAGAAGACTCCAACTTGGGGAGACCCAGTACTTC.

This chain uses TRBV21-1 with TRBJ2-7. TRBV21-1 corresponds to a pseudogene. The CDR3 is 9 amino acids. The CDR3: CAISYEQYF. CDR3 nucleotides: TGTGCCATCTCCTACGAGCAGTACTTC.

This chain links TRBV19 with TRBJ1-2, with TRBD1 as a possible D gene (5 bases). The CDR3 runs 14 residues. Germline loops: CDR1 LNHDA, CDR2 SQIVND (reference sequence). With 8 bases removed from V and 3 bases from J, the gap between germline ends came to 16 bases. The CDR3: CASRYRSGYYGYTF. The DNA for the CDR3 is TGTGCCAGTCGATACAGGAGCGGGTACTATGGCTACACCTTC. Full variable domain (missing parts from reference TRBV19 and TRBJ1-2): DGGITQSPKYLFRKEGQNVTLSCEQNLNHDAMYWYRQDPGQGLRLIYYSQIVNDFQKGDIAEGYSVSREKKESFPLTVTSAQKNPTAFYLCASRYRSGYYGYTFGSGTRLTVV.